The rows below give T cell receptor beta chains drawn from one sample of a study of vaccination and CD4 T cells after COVID-19. Their cognate antigens are unknown. TCRdb itself ran the PCR reads through MiXCR, one entry per CDR3 protein. The table shows around 16,000 distinct CDR3 sequences, with about 54% occurring only once. Sequenced material: cultured CD4+ T cells from blood, taken after SARS-CoV-2 vaccination. The source is a human donor with COVID-19. Both conserved end residues are part of each CDR3. Each record gives: V gene, CDR3 protein.

TRBV11-3	CASSSLVAPETQYF
TRBV4-2	CASSQVPLGTEAFF
TRBV20-1	CSASAGAVTDTQYF
TRBV7-2	CASSFGRQNTGELFF
TRBV20-1	CSARADQGGSNQSQHF
TRBV20-1	CSARGPANQPQHF
TRBV10-1	CASSQGETQYF
TRBV20-1	CSALGQGRWTGELFF
TRBV18	CASSTADTQYF
TRBV7-9	CASSSIHGGEQYF
TRBV20-1	CSAMDGRGTGELFF
TRBV6-1	CASSRQGFNQPQHF
TRBV7-9	CASSPGFNLGTQYF
TRBV6-2/TRBV6-3	CASSYSLGLVETQYF
TRBV7-2	CASIDIDRAHNEQFF
TRBV4-1	CASSVETGIYEQYF
TRBV28	CASSLTGRSSYEQYF
TRBV6-1	CASSEARPGGYEQYF
TRBV6-5	CASSYGLSSYNEQFF
TRBV7-3	CASSLMAGAYEQYF
TRBV7-9	CASSLLLAGARDTQYF
TRBV27	CASSLRQPSNYGYTF
TRBV6-5	CASSYGGLSYNEQFF
TRBV19	CASSIAVDRERGYTF
TRBV19	CASSPQTGNYGYTF
TRBV24-1	CATSDGGAPGANVLTF
TRBV20-1	CSARPGTTGELFF
TRBV15	CATSRDRGVGAFF
TRBV5-1	CASSLNGLQETQYF
TRBV7-2	CASSLDTSNQPQHF
TRBV6-1	CASGAPLAEQYF
TRBV11-2	CASSPGTGGGETQYF
TRBV19	CASSLNRGVGYTF
TRBV7-2	CASSLSATGQGIGYTF
TRBV20-1	CSAGLQGDEQFF
TRBV19	CASKEASSYNSPLHF
TRBV24-1	CATSDTDRGQFF
TRBV7-2	CASGSGSAYEQYF
TRBV6-5	CASSYPFGQGTYEQYF
TRBV6-1	CASSETRGGPFTQYF
TRBV6-2/TRBV6-3	CASSYEDGVVETQYF
TRBV20-1	CSVPGQGNTGELFF
TRBV6-2/TRBV6-3	CASSLTAGMLIDNEQFF